This T cell receptor (beta chain) comes out of a study of blood T cell repertoires in COVID-19. On the study more broadly: From the United States, Italy and Spain came samples of acute and convalescent COVID-19. The cDNA or gDNA used as material had been derived from T cells, B-cell-depleted T cells, or PBMCs.

The table lists this clone with a count of one. Study processing details: It was from reference gene primer amplification that nucleated cell counts were estimated. Libraries were prepared by immunoSEQ multiplex PCR; TCRdb keeps only in-frame clonotypes and omits some of them. The V and J calls and the clone size are those of that table, but D and trimming were determined from the DNA. The sample contains 130,000 or so clones, roughly 84% of which appear only once. The CDR3 runs to 18 residues. The germline gives CDR1 MGHRA, CDR2 YSYEKL. Germline trimming cut 0 bases from V and 2 bases from J; bases unmatched to any gene: 9.

This chain connects TRBV4-1 to TRBJ2-5, with 10 bases fitting TRBD2. The origin of this receptor is an elderly woman with acute or convalescent COVID-19. Material for sequencing was peripheral blood. CDR3 residues: CASSQDQIQRGGQETQYF. The CDR3 bases are TGCGCCAGCAGCCAAGATCAGATTCAGCGGGGGGGTCAAGAGACCCAGTACTTC.